This T cell receptor (beta chain) was observed in a study of shared clonotypes between healthy human individuals. As for the study in general: Three plates each covered CD4 naive and memory; CD8 naive two, CD8 memory one.

Study conclusions and caveats: Between a few donors, naive CD4 clonotypes were shared at a level of around 5.2%.

Worth noting for this clone: Its specificity is not known.

On sorted subsets, replicate PCRs used about 180 ng DNA, or 30,000 or so T cell genomes. This table comes from immunoSEQ multiplex PCR, and its TCRdb copy is limited to in-frame clones, with some not included. The table shows about 610,000 clones, with roughly 97% occurring only once. Naive CD4+ cells were CD45RA-selected; the remaining cells were memory. J lost 4 bases, V lost 4 bases, and 9 bases had no gene match. Germline lookup yields CDR1 SGHTA and CDR2 FQGNSA. The CDR3 covers 18 residues. This TCR came from a woman in her twenties or thirties in good health. The sequenced sample consisted of naive CD4+ T cells sorted from blood. Subset in this sample: CD45RA+ positively selected. The genes are TRBV7-2 and TRBJ2-2; TRBD2 matches 13 bases. DNA for the CDR3: TGTGCCAGCAGCTCGACTCGGACTAGCGGGAGTCGCACCGGGGAGCTGTTTTTT. Its protein product is CASSSTRTSGSRTGELFF.